This T cell receptor (beta chain) was profiled in a study of blood T cell repertoires in COVID-19. Study information: Sites in the United States, Italy and Spain provided acute and convalescent COVID-19 samples.

Sequencing was performed with immunoSEQ multiplex PCR; in TCRdb, only in-frame clones are kept and a portion is missing. The data contain about 250,000 clones, around 85% of them seen just once; the ten biggest clones take up about 8.1%. V was trimmed by 5 bases and J by 6 bases, leaving 18 bases between them. The V gene's germline CDR1 is LGHDT and CDR2 YNNKEL (reference sequence). This CDR3 contains 15 residues. Specimen: peripheral blood. The sequence derives from a man at least 80 years old with acute or convalescent COVID-19. The chain joins TRBV3-1 (or the pseudogene TRBV3-2) to TRBJ2-3; TRBD2 might be the D (6 bases). This chain's CDR3 is CASSSTLATYDTQYF. CDR3 nucleotide sequence: TGTGCCAGCAGCTCCACACTAGCTACTTACGATACGCAGTATTTT.